This entry lists 23 T cell receptor beta chains sequenced from one sample in a study of control samples from healthy donors and cancer patients. Assay used: immunoSEQ multiplex PCR; TCRdb lists only in-frame clones, some missing. The table shows about 220,000 clones, with around 94% occurring only once. Sequencing was performed on blood. The receptors here all came from a man between 50 and 59 years old in good health.

This chain joins TRBV19 and TRBJ2-6, with D possibly matching TRBD1 (6 bases). V lost 4 bases to trimming and J lost 4 bases, with 8 bases between them. This CDR3 is built from 14 residues. Germline V lookup: CDR1 LNHDA, CDR2 SQIVND (reference sequence). CDR3 region: CASSRGPGANVLTF. CDR3 DNA: TGTGCCAGTAGTAGGGGGCCGGGGGCCAACGTCCTGACTTTC.

The rearrangement links TRBV13 to TRBJ1-1; unclear D gene. The V gene's germline CDR1 is PRHDT and CDR2 FYEKMQ (reference sequence). The CDR3 is made up of 17 amino acids. V dropped 5 bases and J dropped 1 base, with 20 bases sitting between them. CDR3: CASSLNFLTSANTEAFF. CDR3 coding DNA: TGTGCCAGCAGCCTCAATTTCCTTACGAGTGCGAACACTGAAGCTTTCTTT.

The chain uses TRBV19 and TRBJ1-1, with TRBD1 matching over 7 bases. CDR3 length: 12 residues. Looked up from germline, CDR1 is LNHDA and CDR2 is SQIVND (reference sequence). V dropped 9 bases and J dropped 1; count of bases not matched to a gene: 2. This chain's CDR3 is CASGDRNTEAFF. In nucleotides, the CDR3 is TGTGCCAGCGGGGACAGGAACACTGAAGCTTTCTTT.

This chain uses TRBV5-4 with TRBJ2-3, with D perhaps matching TRBD1 (6 bases). V was trimmed by 1 base and J by 6 bases, leaving 12 bases between them. The germline gives CDR1 SGHNT, CDR2 YYREEE (reference sequence). CDR3 length equals 14 residues. The CDR3: CASSLRKGDDTQYF. In DNA, the CDR3 is TGTGCCAGCAGCTTGCGCAAGGGGGACGATACGCAGTATTTT.

This rearrangement joins TRBV28 to TRBJ1-6; tentative D call: TRBD1 (5 bases). Trimming took off 7 bases at V and 5 bases at J, with 18 bases between the two ends. The CDR3 consists of 16 residues. Germline V CDR1 and CDR2: MDHEN, SYDVKM. The CDR3 region is CASTLSRQGNNSPLHF. The CDR3, as DNA: TGTGCCAGCACCCTATCTCGGCAGGGCAATAATTCACCCCTCCACTTT.

Concerning this clone itself: Distinct nucleotide sequences in the sample also encode this CDR3. The chain is built from TRBV7-2 and TRBJ1-2; D is ambiguous. V lost 3 bases, J lost 7 bases, and 6 bases lay in between. Germline V gene sequence: CDR1 SGHTA, CDR2 FQGNSA. The CDR3 is 11 residues long. Written as DNA, the CDR3 is TGTGCCAGCAGCTTCCTCAGTGGCTACACCTTC. It translates to CASSFLSGYTF.

V is TRBV2 and J is TRBJ1-5, with a weak D call TRBD1 (5 bases). Trimming shortened V by 4 bases and J by 5 bases, and 12 bases separated the two germline ends. The CDR3 extends over 14 amino acids. Germline assignment: CDR1 SNHLY and CDR2 FYNNEI. The CDR3 loop is CASSGGVGDQPQHF. For the CDR3, the DNA is TGTGCCAGCAGTGGGGGCGTTGGCGATCAGCCCCAGCATTTT. The whole variable domain, remainder taken from reference TRBV2 and TRBJ1-5, is EPEVTQTPSHQVTQMGQEVILRCVPISNHLYFYWYRQILGQKVEFLVSFYNNEISEKSEIFDDQFSVERPDGSNFTLKIRSTKLEDSAMYFCASSGGVGDQPQHFGDGTRLSIL.

V and J are TRBV27 and TRBJ2-1; no definite D call. V was shortened by 4 bases and J by 3 bases, with 16 bases between the two germline ends. Germline values: CDR1 MNHEY, CDR2 SMNVEV (reference sequence). This CDR3 contains 16 residues. DNA for the CDR3: TGTGCCAGCAGTTCCGTGGCTCTGGGAAACTACAATGAGCAGTTCTTC. This codes for CASSSVALGNYNEQFF.

This sequence joins TRBV6-6 and TRBJ2-1; D remains ambiguous. The CDR3 is made up of 12 amino acids. The V gene lost 2 bases and the J gene lost 5 bases, with 4 bases spanning the gap. Germline V lookup: CDR1 MNHNY, CDR2 SVGAGI (reference sequence). The CDR3 protein is CASSYRDNEQFF. DNA for the CDR3: TGTGCCAGCAGTTACAGAGACAATGAGCAGTTCTTC.

This chain links TRBV27 with TRBJ1-5; D gene ambiguous. V was clipped by 6 bases and J by 7 bases, with 13 bases between them. Germline CDR1 is MNHEY and CDR2 is SMNVEV (reference sequence). This CDR3 has 13 amino acids. This chain's CDR3 is CASSTEAGQPQHF. The CDR3 nucleotides read TGTGCCAGCAGCACAGAGGCTGGGCAGCCCCAGCATTTT.

The rearrangement joins TRBV29-1 to TRBJ2-3; D perhaps matches TRBD2 (6 bases). CDR3 length: 13 amino acids. V lost 3 bases, J lost 5 bases, and 12 bases lay in between. In germline, CDR1 is SQVTM, CDR2 ANQGSEA. CDR3 in amino acids: CSVEDAGRDTQYF. CDR3 coding DNA: TGCAGCGTTGAGGATGCGGGGCGAGATACGCAGTATTTT.

The chain uses TRBV7-9 and TRBJ2-7, with D possibly matching TRBD2 (6 bases). The germline CDR1 and CDR2 sequences are SEHNR and FQNEAQ (reference sequence). This CDR3 is built from 15 residues. The V end lost 1 base, the J end lost 2 bases, and 12 bases lay between the germline ends. CDR3 coding DNA: TGTGCCAGCAGCTTAGGGGGGGAGGTTACCTACGAGCAGTACTTC. The encoded protein is CASSLGGEVTYEQYF.

The V and J genes are TRBV5-1 and TRBJ1-1; 9 positions agree with TRBD1. The CDR3 is made up of 15 amino acids. CDR1 SGHRS and CDR2 YFSETQ come from the germline V gene. Trimming cost V 3 bases and J 4 bases; bases outside gene matches: 7. CDR3 DNA: TGCGCCAGCAGCTCGCAGCAGACAGGGGGCACTGAAGCTTTCTTT. Protein: CASSSQQTGGTEAFF.

This clone was recorded only once. This rearrangement joins TRBV19 to TRBJ1-3; D might be TRBD1 (6 bases). The CDR3 spans 15 residues. The ends were cut back, 10 bases at V and 1 base at J, with 17 bases in the middle. CDR1 LNHDA and CDR2 SQIVND come from the germline V gene (reference sequence). CDR3 in DNA: TGTGCCACTATCCCCTCCAGGGGTTCTGGAAACACCATATATTTT. This sequence encodes CATIPSRGSGNTIYF.

The chain carries TRBV7-7 and TRBJ2-5; maybe TRBD2 (5 bases). The CDR3 loop spans 13 amino acids. V lost 5 bases, J lost 5 bases, and 12 bases lay in between. CDR1 and CDR2 (germline): SSHAT, FNYEAQ (reference sequence). CDR3 residues: CASSTRSGETQYF. CDR3 DNA: TGTGCCAGCAGCACTAGGAGTGGGGAGACCCAGTACTTC.

The gene calls are TRBV9 and TRBJ1-3, with no clear D. V was trimmed by 6 bases and J by 4 bases, leaving 11 bases between them. The germline CDR1 and CDR2 sequences are SGDLS and YYNGEE. CDR3 size: 13 residues. CDR3 DNA: TGTGCCAGCACTAATCCCGGCGGAAACACCATATATTTT. Translating gives CASTNPGGNTIYF.

The chain has TRBV10-1 and TRBJ1-5; D may be TRBD1 (6 bases). The CDR3 is 14 residues long. Trimming left V 3 bases short and J 4 bases short, with 10 bases between. Germline V CDR1 and CDR2: WNHNN, SYGVQD (reference sequence). The CDR3, as DNA: TGCGCCAGCAGTGACGGGACACCGAATCAGCCCCAGCATTTT. It is translated as CASSDGTPNQPQHF.

The J gene is TRBJ2-2, the V gene TRBV11-2; 11 bases align to TRBD2. Germline lookup yields CDR1 SGHAT and CDR2 FQNNGV. V lost 5 bases, J lost 4 bases, and 6 bases stayed unmatched. The CDR3 totals 16 residues. The CDR3 nucleotides are TGTGCCAGCAGCCAACTAGCGGGGGATGGCACCGGGGAGCTGTTTTTT. Its protein product is CASSQLAGDGTGELFF.

V usage is TRBV28 and J usage is TRBJ1-6; D unresolved. Trimming removed 4 bases from V and 7 bases from J, with 14 bases in between. The germline V gene has CDR1 MDHEN and CDR2 SYDVKM. The CDR3 length is 15 residues. The CDR3 loop reads CASSSDALGNSPLHF. The CDR3 nucleotides are TGTGCCAGCAGTTCGGACGCATTGGGGAATTCACCCCTCCACTTT. The full variable domain, its missing parts supplied by reference TRBV28 and TRBJ1-6, is DVKVTQSSRYLVKRTGEKVFLECVQDMDHENMFWYRQDPGLGLRLIYFSYDVKMKEKGDIPEGYSVSREKKERFSLILESASTNQTSMYLCASSSDALGNSPLHFGNGTRLTVT.

The rearrangement links TRBV12-5 to TRBJ1-1; possibly TRBD1 for D (5 bases). Germline loops: CDR1 LGHNT, CDR2 FRNRAP. V lost 1 base and J 10 bases, leaving 10 bases between the germline ends. The CDR3 has 12 residues. The CDR3 coding sequence is TGTGCTAGTGGTTTGGGACAGTCGGGAGCTTTCTTT. It codes for CASGLGQSGAFF.

This sequence joins TRBV5-1 and TRBJ2-1; maybe TRBD1 (5 bases). Deletions cut 0 bases from V and 4 bases from J, with 14 bases between. Looked up from germline, CDR1 is SGHRS and CDR2 is YFSETQ. The CDR3 is 16 residues long. The CDR3, as DNA: TGCGCCAGCAGCTTGGGGCAGGGATTAGCTTACAATGAGCAGTTCTTC. It encodes CASSLGQGLAYNEQFF.

This clone was observed a single time. The rearrangement joins TRBV6-5 to TRBJ2-5; D might be TRBD2 (6 bases). With 5 bases removed from V and 4 bases from J, the gap between germline ends came to 14 bases. The CDR3 is made up of 14 amino acids. Germline V CDR1 and CDR2: MNHEY, SVGAGI. CDR3 protein: CASSSGGSGETQYF. CDR3 in DNA: TGTGCCAGCAGTAGTGGAGGGTCGGGAGAGACCCAGTACTTC.

The chain joins TRBV5-4 to TRBJ1-2; 7 bases map to TRBD1. The germline V gene encodes CDR1 SGHNT and CDR2 YYREEE (reference sequence). CDR3 size: 15 residues. V lost 4 bases and J lost 4; bases outside the gene matches: 10. CDR3 loop: CASSAPGQPLYGYTF. CDR3 coding DNA: TGTGCCAGCAGCGCCCCGGGACAGCCACTCTATGGCTACACCTTC. The full variable domain, with the rest looked up from reference TRBV5-4 and TRBJ1-2, is ETGVTQSPTHLIKTRGQQVTLRCSSQSGHNTVSWYQQALGQGPQFIFQYYREEENGRGNFPPRFSGLQFPNYSSELNVNALELDDSALYLCASSAPGQPLYGYTFGSGTRLTVV.